The rows below give T cell receptor beta chains drawn from one sample of a study of CD8 T cells in ankylosing spondylitis. TCRdb used MiXCR to reprocess the 5' RACE reads, holding one entry per CDR3 protein. The data hold about 100,000 distinct CDR3 sequences, with about 9.1% observed a single time. Sequenced: blood, either unsorted or a sorted T cell fraction (not recorded which). These receptors all come from a male donor with ankylosing spondylitis or in good health (not recorded which). The CDR3 runs from the conserved cysteine through the conserved F or W. The order of the fields is D gene, J gene, V gene, clone size, CDR3 protein, CDR3 DNA. A D gene is named only where the DNA matches it firmly. Clone size is stated in some rows and not others, as once, few, many or a class when expanded.

D: -; J: TRBJ2-1; V: TRBV20-1; size: many; CDR3: CSASRESSYNEQFF; DNA: TGCAGTGCTAGTAGAGAAAGCTCCTACAATGAGCAGTTCTTC
D: -; J: TRBJ2-5; V: TRBV29-1; size: many; CDR3: CSVGTGTSETQYF; DNA: TGCAGCGTTGGGACCGGGACTTCAGAGACCCAGTACTTC
D: -; J: TRBJ2-7; V: TRBV7-9; size: many; CDR3: CASSLDEVDYEQYF; DNA: TGTGCCAGCAGCTTAGACGAGGTAGACTACGAGCAGTACTTC
D: -; J: TRBJ2-6; V: TRBV6-4; size: many; CDR3: CASSDSVGVGANVLTF; DNA: TGTGCCAGCAGTGACTCAGTGGGGGTTGGGGCCAACGTCCTGACTTTC
D: -; J: TRBJ2-5; V: TRBV24-1; size: many; CDR3: CATSDLTHADSQETQYF; DNA: TGTGCCACCAGTGATTTGACCCACGCGGACAGTCAAGAGACCCAGTACTTC
D: -; J: TRBJ1-6; V: TRBV20-1; size: -; CDR3: CSASTGAASPLHF; DNA: TGCAGTGCTAGCACCGGGGCCGCTTCACCCCTCCACTTT
D: -; J: TRBJ2-5; V: TRBV10-3; size: medium-sized; CDR3: CAIGEDTQETQYF; DNA: TGTGCCATCGGGGAGGATACCCAAGAGACCCAGTACTTC
D: -; J: TRBJ2-1; V: TRBV4-1; size: many; CDR3: CASSRGGVMEQFF; DNA: TGCGCCAGCAGCAGGGGGGGCGTGATGGAGCAGTTCTTC
D: -; J: TRBJ2-7; V: TRBV6-4; size: -; CDR3: CASRDRIDSDEQYF; DNA: TGTGCCAGCAGGGACAGAATAGACTCCGACGAGCAGTACTTC
D: TRBD1; J: TRBJ2-5; V: TRBV19; size: many; CDR3: CASSYRTGGVETQYF; DNA: TGTGCCAGTAGCTACCGGACAGGGGGGGTCGAGACCCAGTACTTC
D: -; J: TRBJ1-6; V: TRBV12-3/TRBV12-4; size: many; CDR3: CASSFNEPYNSPLHF; DNA: TGTGCCAGCAGTTTCAATGAACCTTATAATTCACCCCTCCACTTT
D: TRBD2; J: TRBJ2-7; V: TRBV7-2; size: many; CDR3: CASSPGGGASYEQYF; DNA: TGTGCCAGCAGCCCCGGGGGGGGCGCCTCCTACGAGCAGTACTTC
D: TRBD1; J: TRBJ1-5; V: TRBV20-1; size: many; CDR3: CSAGRTGGNQPQHF; DNA: TGCAGTGCTGGGAGGACAGGGGGCAATCAGCCCCAGCATTTT
D: -; J: TRBJ2-1; V: TRBV6-2/TRBV6-3; size: many; CDR3: CASSKGNEQFF; DNA: TGTGCCAGCAGTAAGGGCAATGAGCAGTTCTTC
D: -; J: TRBJ1-1; V: TRBV3-1; size: many; CDR3: CASSQEAGLDTEAFF; DNA: TGTGCCAGCAGCCAAGAGGCAGGGCTCGACACTGAAGCTTTCTTT
D: -; J: TRBJ1-4; V: TRBV28; size: many; CDR3: CASSPPLGSLNEKLFF; DNA: TGTGCCAGCAGCCCCCCTCTAGGATCCCTTAATGAAAAACTGTTTTTT
D: TRBD1; J: TRBJ2-1; V: TRBV20-1; size: many; CDR3: CSASYRGLPNEQFF; DNA: TGCAGTGCTAGTTACAGGGGCTTACCCAATGAGCAGTTCTTC
D: -; J: TRBJ1-5; V: TRBV20-1; size: many; CDR3: CSANLGASRNQPQHF; DNA: TGCAGTGCTAACTTGGGGGCGTCGAGGAATCAGCCCCAGCATTTT
D: -; J: TRBJ2-5; V: TRBV12-3/TRBV12-4; size: many; CDR3: CASSYPGEEVAETQYF; DNA: TGTGCCAGCAGTTACCCCGGGGAGGAGGTCGCGGAGACCCAGTACTTC
D: -; J: TRBJ2-2; V: TRBV4-2; size: many; CDR3: CASSQAGTGNTGELFF; DNA: TGTGCCAGCAGCCAAGCCGGGACGGGGAACACCGGGGAGCTGTTTTTT
D: -; J: TRBJ2-7; V: TRBV6-5; size: many; CDR3: CASSYSGGPVEEQYF; DNA: TGTGCCAGCAGTTACTCCGGGGGCCCAGTGGAAGAGCAGTACTTC
D: TRBD2; J: TRBJ2-5; V: TRBV5-1; size: many; CDR3: CASSPGLAGVQETQYF; DNA: TGCGCCAGCAGCCCCGGACTAGCGGGGGTACAAGAGACCCAGTACTTC
D: -; J: TRBJ1-1; V: TRBV29-1; size: many; CDR3: CSVDLTEAFF; DNA: TGCAGCGTTGACCTCACTGAAGCTTTCTTT
D: TRBD2; J: TRBJ2-5; V: TRBV29-1; size: many; CDR3: CSAQRGAALQETQYF; DNA: TGCAGCGCACAGCGGGGGGCCGCACTCCAAGAGACCCAGTACTTC
D: TRBD1; J: TRBJ1-2; V: TRBV12-3/TRBV12-4; size: many; CDR3: CASSFGPGQGGSGYTF; DNA: TGTGCCAGCAGTTTTGGCCCGGGACAGGGTGGATCTGGCTACACCTTC
D: -; J: TRBJ2-6; V: TRBV20-1; size: -; CDR3: CSAPPSSGANVQTF; DNA: TGCAGTGCTCCCCCCAGCTCTGGGGCCAACGTCCAGACTTTC
D: -; J: TRBJ2-7; V: TRBV20-1; size: few; CDR3: CSASTTGEQYF; DNA: TGCAGTGCTAGTACCACGGGTGAGCAGTACTTC
D: TRBD1; J: TRBJ2-5; V: TRBV7-6; size: many; CDR3: CASSFGTARGETQYF; DNA: TGTGCCAGCAGCTTCGGGACAGCGAGGGGTGAGACCCAGTACTTC
D: -; J: TRBJ2-5; V: TRBV24-1; size: many; CDR3: CATSDSLADQETQYF; DNA: TGTGCCACCAGTGATTCACTAGCAGACCAAGAGACCCAGTACTTC
D: TRBD1; J: TRBJ1-1; V: TRBV7-9; size: many; CDR3: CASSTTGENTEAFF; DNA: TGTGCCAGCAGCACGACAGGGGAGAACACTGAAGCTTTCTTT
D: -; J: TRBJ1-2; V: TRBV7-6; size: few; CDR3: CASSLLGQGLWDGYTF; DNA: TGTGCTAGCAGCTTATTAGGGCAGGGCCTTTGGGATGGCTACACCTTC
D: TRBD1; J: TRBJ2-3; V: TRBV7-2; size: -; CDR3: CASSPRTGTTDTQYF; DNA: TGTGCCAGCAGCCCTAGGACAGGGACCACAGATACGCAGTATTTT
D: TRBD2; J: TRBJ2-5; V: TRBV5-1; size: many; CDR3: CASRETSEGETQYF; DNA: TGCGCCAGCCGGGAGACTAGCGAGGGAGAGACCCAGTACTTC
D: -; J: TRBJ1-1; V: TRBV20-1; size: many; CDR3: CSAWTVNTEAFF; DNA: TGCAGTGCGTGGACCGTGAACACTGAAGCTTTCTTT
D: TRBD1; J: TRBJ2-1; V: TRBV5-1; size: many; CDR3: CASSPGQGAYEQFF; DNA: TGCGCCAGCAGCCCGGGACAGGGGGCATATGAGCAGTTCTTC
D: TRBD2; J: TRBJ2-1; V: TRBV7-3; size: few; CDR3: CASSLRPGEGVEQFF; DNA: TGTGCCAGCAGCTTACGCCCGGGGGAGGGCGTTGAGCAGTTCTTC
D: -; J: TRBJ2-2; V: TRBV9; size: many; CDR3: CASRGQGGTGELFF; DNA: TGTGCCAGCAGGGGACAAGGAGGGACCGGGGAGCTGTTTTTT
D: -; J: TRBJ2-6; V: TRBV11-1; size: -; CDR3: CASSLIPGQGGSGANVLTF; DNA: TGTGCCAGCAGCTTAATCCCCGGGCAGGGGGGGTCTGGGGCCAACGTCCTGACTTTC
D: TRBD2; J: TRBJ2-1; V: TRBV5-1; size: many; CDR3: CASSLLADSYNEQFF; DNA: TGCGCCAGCAGCTTGCTAGCGGACTCCTACAATGAGCAGTTCTTC
D: TRBD2; J: TRBJ2-1; V: TRBV12-3/TRBV12-4; size: many; CDR3: CASRSGGLNEQFF; DNA: TGTGCCAGCAGGAGCGGGGGCTTGAATGAGCAGTTCTTC